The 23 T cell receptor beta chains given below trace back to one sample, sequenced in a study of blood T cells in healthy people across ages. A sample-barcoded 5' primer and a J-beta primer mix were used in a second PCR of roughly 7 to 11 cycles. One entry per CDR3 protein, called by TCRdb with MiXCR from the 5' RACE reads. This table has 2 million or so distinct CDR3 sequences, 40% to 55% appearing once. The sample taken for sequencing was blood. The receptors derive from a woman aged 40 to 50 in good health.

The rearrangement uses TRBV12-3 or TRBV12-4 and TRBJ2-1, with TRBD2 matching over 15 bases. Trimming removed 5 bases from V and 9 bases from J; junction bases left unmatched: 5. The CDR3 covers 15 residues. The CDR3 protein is CASSGTSGGWIEQFF. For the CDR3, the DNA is TGTGCCAGCAGTGGGACTAGCGGGGGGTGGATTGAGCAGTTCTTC.

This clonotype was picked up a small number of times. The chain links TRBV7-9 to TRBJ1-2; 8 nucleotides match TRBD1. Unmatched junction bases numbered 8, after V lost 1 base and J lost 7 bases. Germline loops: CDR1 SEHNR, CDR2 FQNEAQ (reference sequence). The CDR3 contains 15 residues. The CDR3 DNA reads TGTGCCAGCAGCTTAGTTGGGGGACAGGCTGCTGGCTACACCTTC. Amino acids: CASSLVGGQAAGYTF.

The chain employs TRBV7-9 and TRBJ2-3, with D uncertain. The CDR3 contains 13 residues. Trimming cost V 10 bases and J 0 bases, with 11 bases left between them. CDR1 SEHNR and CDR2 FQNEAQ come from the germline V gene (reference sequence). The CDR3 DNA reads TGTGCCACCCGACCAGGCAGCACAGATACGCAGTATTTT. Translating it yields CATRPGSTDTQYF. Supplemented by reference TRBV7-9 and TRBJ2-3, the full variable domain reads DTGVSQNPRHKITKRGQNVTFRCDPISEHNRLYWYRQTLGQGPEFLTYFQNEAQLEKSRLLSDRFSAERPKGSFSTLEIQRTEQGDSAMYLCATRPGSTDTQYFGPGTRLTVL.

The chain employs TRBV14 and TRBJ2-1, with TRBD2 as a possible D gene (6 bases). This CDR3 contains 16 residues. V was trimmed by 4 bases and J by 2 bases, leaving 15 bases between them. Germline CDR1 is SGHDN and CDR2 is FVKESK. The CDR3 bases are TGTGCCAGCAGCCTCCAAAGGGGCGGGACCTACAATGAGCAGTTCTTC. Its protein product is CASSLQRGGTYNEQFF.

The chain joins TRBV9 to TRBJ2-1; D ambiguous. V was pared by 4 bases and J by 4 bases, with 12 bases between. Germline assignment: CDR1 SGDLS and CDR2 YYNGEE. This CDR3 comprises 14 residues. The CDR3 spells CASSPHDGYNEQFF. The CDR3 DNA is TGTGCCAGCAGCCCCCACGACGGATACAATGAGCAGTTCTTC.

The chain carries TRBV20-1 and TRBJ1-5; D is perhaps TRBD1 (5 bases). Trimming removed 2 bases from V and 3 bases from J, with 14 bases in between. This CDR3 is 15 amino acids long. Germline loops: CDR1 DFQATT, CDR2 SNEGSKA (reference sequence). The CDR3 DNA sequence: TGCAGTGCTAGAAATGGGGGATCCCCCAATCAGCCCCAGCATTTT. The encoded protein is CSARNGGSPNQPQHF.

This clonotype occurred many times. The CDR3: CASSESGGPYNEQFF. CDR3 in DNA: TGTGCCAGCAGTGAATCAGGGGGCCCCTACAATGAGCAGTTCTTC. The chain couples TRBV12-3 or TRBV12-4 to TRBJ2-1; 8 bases agree with TRBD1. The CDR3 spans 15 residues. V lost 5 bases to trimming and J lost 2 bases; unmatched junction nucleotides: 5.

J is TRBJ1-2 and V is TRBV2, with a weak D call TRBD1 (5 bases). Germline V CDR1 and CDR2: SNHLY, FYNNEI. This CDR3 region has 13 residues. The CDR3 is CASQGTVNYGYTF. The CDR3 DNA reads TGTGCAAGCCAAGGGACGGTTAACTATGGCTACACCTTC.

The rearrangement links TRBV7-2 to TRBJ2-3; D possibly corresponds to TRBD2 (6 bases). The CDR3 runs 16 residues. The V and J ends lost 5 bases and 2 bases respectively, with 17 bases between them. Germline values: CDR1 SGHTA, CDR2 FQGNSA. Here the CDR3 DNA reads TGTGCCAGCAGCCGGATTCAAGGGAGGTACACAGATACGCAGTATTTT. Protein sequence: CASSRIQGRYTDTQYF.

This CDR3 reads CASRAPTGVYNEQFF. The CDR3 DNA is TGTGCCAGCAGGGCTCCCACAGGGGTCTACAATGAGCAGTTCTTC. The J gene is TRBJ2-1, the V gene TRBV6-5, with 7 bases lining up with TRBD1. V gave up 6 bases and J gave up 3 bases; unmatched junction bases: 8. The CDR3 runs 15 residues. Germline lookup yields CDR1 MNHEY and CDR2 SVGAGI.

The DNA of the CDR3 is TGTGCCAGCAGCCGTAGACAGGCTAATGAAAAACTGTTTTTT. Its protein is CASSRRQANEKLFF. V is TRBV4-2 and J is TRBJ1-4, with a possible D match to TRBD1 (6 bases). The CDR3 is 14 amino acids. Trimming took off 4 bases at V and 3 bases at J, with 9 bases between the two ends. Germline lookup yields CDR1 LGHNA and CDR2 YNFKEQ.

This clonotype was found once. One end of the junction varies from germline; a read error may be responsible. The CDR3 spells CASSDSMGYEQYF. The CDR3 coding sequence is TGTGCCAGCAGTGACTCGATGGGGTACGAGCAGTACTTC. V and J are TRBV6-5 and TRBJ2-4; unclear D gene. Matching the DNA end better, TRBJ2-7 makes the J call doubtful. The CDR3 is 13 amino acids. CDR1 and CDR2 from the germline V gene are MNHEY and SVGAGI.

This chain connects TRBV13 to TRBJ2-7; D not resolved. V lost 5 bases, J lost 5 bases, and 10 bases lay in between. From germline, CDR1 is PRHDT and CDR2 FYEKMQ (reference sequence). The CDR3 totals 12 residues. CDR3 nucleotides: TGTGCCAGCAGCCACGGAAGGGACGAGCAGTACTTC. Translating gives CASSHGRDEQYF.

CDR3 sequence reads: CSANLRDGNEKLFF. The CDR3 DNA reads TGCAGTGCGAACTTAAGAGACGGTAATGAAAAACTGTTTTTT. V and J are TRBV20-1 and TRBJ1-4; D ambiguous. V was pared by 6 bases and J by 4 bases, with 15 bases between. The CDR3 totals 14 residues. Germline V gene lookup returns CDR1 DFQATT and CDR2 SNEGSKA (reference sequence).

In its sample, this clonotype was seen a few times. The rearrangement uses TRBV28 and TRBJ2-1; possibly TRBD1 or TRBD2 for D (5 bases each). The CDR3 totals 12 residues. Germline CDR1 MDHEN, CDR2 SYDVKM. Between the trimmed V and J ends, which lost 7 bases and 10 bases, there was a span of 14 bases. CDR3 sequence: CASNSWDGEQFF. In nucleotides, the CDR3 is TGTGCCAGCAATTCGTGGGACGGGGAGCAGTTCTTC.

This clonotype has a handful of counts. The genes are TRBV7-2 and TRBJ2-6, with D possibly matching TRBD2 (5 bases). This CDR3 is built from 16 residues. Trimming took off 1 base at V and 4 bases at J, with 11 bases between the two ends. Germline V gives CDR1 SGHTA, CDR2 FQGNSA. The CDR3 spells CASSLVGVTGANVLTF. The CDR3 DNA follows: TGTGCCAGCAGCTTAGTCGGGGTTACCGGGGCCAACGTCCTGACTTTC.

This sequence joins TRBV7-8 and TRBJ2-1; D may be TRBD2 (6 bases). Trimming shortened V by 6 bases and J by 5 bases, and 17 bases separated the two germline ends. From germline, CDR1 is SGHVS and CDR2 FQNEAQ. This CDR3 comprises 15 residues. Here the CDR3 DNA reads TGTGCCAGCAGTCTAGGGAGGAAACCCCACAATGAGCAGTTCTTC. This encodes CASSLGRKPHNEQFF.

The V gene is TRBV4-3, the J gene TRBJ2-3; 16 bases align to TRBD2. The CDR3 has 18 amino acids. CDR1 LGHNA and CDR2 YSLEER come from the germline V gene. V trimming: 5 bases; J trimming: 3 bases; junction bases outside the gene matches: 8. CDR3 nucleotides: TGCGCCAGCAGCGAGGGACTAGCGGGGGGGAGTCGGACAGATACGCAGTATTTT. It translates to CASSEGLAGGSRTDTQYF.

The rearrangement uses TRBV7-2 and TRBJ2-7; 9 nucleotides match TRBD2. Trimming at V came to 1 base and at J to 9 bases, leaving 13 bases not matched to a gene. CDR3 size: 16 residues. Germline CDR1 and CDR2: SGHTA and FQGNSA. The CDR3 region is CASSLGGSGGLVGQYF. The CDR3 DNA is TGTGCCAGCAGCTTAGGGGGTAGCGGGGGCTTAGTGGGGCAGTACTTC.

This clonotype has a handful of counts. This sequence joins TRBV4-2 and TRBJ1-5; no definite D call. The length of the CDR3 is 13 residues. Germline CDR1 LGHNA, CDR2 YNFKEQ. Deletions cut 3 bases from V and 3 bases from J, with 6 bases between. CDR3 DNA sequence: TGTGCCAGCAGCCAGGAGCTCAATCAGCCCCAGCATTTT. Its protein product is CASSQELNQPQHF.

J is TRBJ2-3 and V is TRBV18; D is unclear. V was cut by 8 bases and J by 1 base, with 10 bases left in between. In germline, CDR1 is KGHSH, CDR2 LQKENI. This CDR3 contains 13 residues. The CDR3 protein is CASDASRTDTQYF. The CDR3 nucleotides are TGTGCCAGCGACGCCTCTCGCACAGATACGCAGTATTTT.

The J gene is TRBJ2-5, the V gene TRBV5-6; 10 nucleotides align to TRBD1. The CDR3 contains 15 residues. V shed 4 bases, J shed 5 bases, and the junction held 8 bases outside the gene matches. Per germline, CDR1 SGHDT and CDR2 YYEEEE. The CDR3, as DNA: TGTGCCAGCAGCATGGGACAGGGGTGGGGGGAGACCCAGTACTTC. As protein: CASSMGQGWGETQYF.

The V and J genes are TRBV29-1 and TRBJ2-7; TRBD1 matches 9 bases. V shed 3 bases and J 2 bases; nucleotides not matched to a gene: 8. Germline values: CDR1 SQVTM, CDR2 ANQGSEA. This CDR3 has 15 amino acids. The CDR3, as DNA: TGCAGCGTTGAGGTCGGCGGGACAGGGCCCTACGAGCAGTACTTC. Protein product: CSVEVGGTGPYEQYF.